Listed here are 20 T cell receptor beta chains from one sample, sequenced in a study of cytomegalovirus exposure and HLA in healthy donors. The data were produced by immunoSEQ multiplex PCR, yet TCRdb's version contains in-frame clones alone and is incomplete. The table has approximately 71,000 clones, around 93% seen once. What was sequenced was PBMCs. All receptors derive from a man between 18 and 29 years old in good health and CMV-seronegative.

V usage is TRBV5-1 and J usage is TRBJ2-6; TRBD1 might be the D (6 bases). This CDR3 is built from 16 residues. V gave up 2 bases and J gave up 4 bases, with 13 bases separating them. The germline CDR1 and CDR2 sequences are SGHRS and YFSETQ. CDR3 sequence reads: CASSFMGAGGANVLTF. The CDR3 bases are TGCGCCAGCAGCTTTATGGGGGCTGGAGGGGCCAACGTCCTGACTTTC.

The J gene is TRBJ1-1, the V gene TRBV20-1, with D tentatively TRBD1 (5 bases). From germline, CDR1 is DFQATT and CDR2 SNEGSKA (reference sequence). The CDR3 extends over 11 amino acids. Trimming pared 6 bases from V and 8 bases from J, leaving 13 bases between. The CDR3 coding sequence is TGCAGTGCCATAGGGAGGACAGAAGCTTTCTTT. The encoded protein is CSAIGRTEAFF.

CDR3 nucleotides: TGTGCCACCAGCAGACGTTCGACAGGGAGGACAGATACGCAGTATTTT. Protein product: CATSRRSTGRTDTQYF. V gene TRBV15 combines with J gene TRBJ2-3; D is possibly TRBD1 (7 bases). The CDR3 has 16 amino acids. Trimming removed 2 bases at V and 3 bases at J, with 15 bases between. Germline values: CDR1 LNHNV, CDR2 YYDKDF (reference sequence).

In this sample, this clone turned up a few times. The chain combines TRBV7-2 with TRBJ1-2; no firm D call. V was shortened by 0 bases and J by 8 bases, with 7 bases between the two germline ends. The CDR3 spans 12 residues. Germline assignment: CDR1 SGHTA and CDR2 FQGNSA. The CDR3 bases are TGTGCCAGCAGCTTAGCACAGATCGGCTACACCTTC. Its protein is CASSLAQIGYTF.

The rearrangement links TRBV7-2 to TRBJ1-2; 8 bases line up with TRBD1. After removal of 5 bases from V and 7 bases from J, the junction contained 9 bases not matched to a gene. Germline CDR1 is SGHTA and CDR2 is FQGNSA. The CDR3 covers 14 residues. This CDR3 reads CASSVQTGESGYTF. CDR3 nucleotide sequence: TGTGCCAGCAGCGTCCAGACAGGGGAGAGTGGCTACACCTTC.

The gene calls are TRBV6-6 and TRBJ2-7; 7 bases map to TRBD2. The CDR3 has 12 residues. Germline loops: CDR1 MNHNY, CDR2 SVGAGI (reference sequence). The V gene end was trimmed by 5 bases and the J gene end by 5 bases; junction bases not matched to a gene: 3. The CDR3 coding sequence is TGTGCCAGCAGTACCGGGGGGAACGAGCAGTACTTC. This translates into CASSTGGNEQYF.

The count of this clone is one. DNA of the CDR3: TGTGCCAGCAGCTTAGAGAGCGGGAGGGGTTACGAGCAGTACTTC. Translation: CASSLESGRGYEQYF. This chain connects TRBV11-3 to TRBJ2-7, with TRBD2 matching 10 bases. Trimming at V came to 0 bases and at J to 4 bases, leaving 3 bases not matched to a gene. This CDR3 is built from 15 residues. Looked up from germline, CDR1 is SGHNT and CDR2 is YENEEA.

J is TRBJ2-3 and V is TRBV7-2, with D tentatively TRBD2 (6 bases). The V end lost 1 base, the J end lost 6 bases, and 14 bases lay between the germline ends. The CDR3 is 15 residues long. The germline V gene encodes CDR1 SGHTA and CDR2 FQGNSA. CDR3 in DNA: TGTGCCAGCAGCTTAGTTCGCCTAGCGCCTGATACGCAGTATTTT. The encoded protein is CASSLVRLAPDTQYF.

The chain uses TRBV28 and TRBJ2-7, with D possibly TRBD1 on 5 matching bases. This CDR3 is 12 amino acids long. Germline lookup yields CDR1 MDHEN and CDR2 SYDVKM. V lost 7 bases, J lost 2 bases, and 9 bases lay in between. CDR3 region: CASIDSAYEQYF. CDR3 nucleotide sequence: TGTGCCAGCATTGACAGCGCCTACGAGCAGTACTTC. Drawing the rest from reference TRBV28 and TRBJ2-7, the complete variable domain is DVKVTQSSRYLVKRTGEKVFLECVQDMDHENMFWYRQDPGLGLRLIYFSYDVKMKEKGDIPEGYSVSREKKERFSLILESASTNQTSMYLCASIDSAYEQYFGPGTRLTVT.

V and J are TRBV20-1 and TRBJ1-1, with D possibly being TRBD1 (5 bases). Germline-derived CDR1 and CDR2 are DFQATT and SNEGSKA (reference sequence). The CDR3 is 10 amino acids. V lost 5 bases and J 5 bases, leaving 6 bases between the germline ends. Here the CDR3 DNA reads TGCAGTGCTGGGGCTACTGAAGCTTTCTTT. Amino acid sequence: CSAGATEAFF.

The chain recombines TRBV5-1 with TRBJ2-1, with 14 nucleotides matching TRBD2. This CDR3 is built from 19 residues. Germline trimming cut 4 bases from V and 0 bases from J; bases unmatched to any gene: 9. Germline loops: CDR1 SGHRS, CDR2 YFSETQ. The CDR3 region has the DNA TGCGCCAGCAGCGCCCCCGGGACTAGCGGGGGTAGCTCCTACAATGAGCAGTTCTTC. Its translation is CASSAPGTSGGSSYNEQFF.

The count of this clone is one. The rearrangement uses TRBV25-1 and TRBJ2-7; a possible D gene is TRBD1 (6 bases). CDR3 length: 16 amino acids. With 5 bases removed from V and 7 bases from J, the gap between germline ends came to 24 bases. The germline V gene has CDR1 MGHDK and CDR2 SYGVNS. CDR3 region: CASSPLRRGRGVEQYF. CDR3 DNA: TGTGCCAGCAGTCCCCTCCGCCGGGGCAGGGGTGTTGAGCAGTACTTC.

The gene calls are TRBV30 and TRBJ2-2; 7 nucleotides agree with TRBD1. Trimming at V came to 4 bases and at J to 4 bases, leaving 3 bases not matched to a gene. Germline V gives CDR1 GTSNPN, CDR2 SVGIG (reference sequence). The CDR3 contains 13 residues. The CDR3: CAWNPGGTGELFF. CDR3 DNA sequence: TGTGCCTGGAATCCAGGGGGCACCGGGGAGCTGTTTTTT. The whole variable domain, remainder taken from reference TRBV30 and TRBJ2-2, is SQTIHQWPATLVQPVGSPLSLECTVEGTSNPNLYWYRQAAGRGLQLLFYSVGIGQISSEVPQNLSASRPQDRQFILSSKKLLLSDSGFYLCAWNPGGTGELFFGEGSRLTVL.

CDR3 nucleotide sequence: TGTGCCAGCAGACCTCAGTTGGGCGCGAGCGGCTACACCTTC. This encodes CASRPQLGASGYTF. This chain connects TRBV6-6 to TRBJ1-2; D ambiguous. Germline lookup yields CDR1 MNHNY and CDR2 SVGAGI (reference sequence). V gave up 6 bases and J gave up 8 bases, with 19 bases separating them. CDR3 length: 14 residues.

V is TRBV2 and J is TRBJ1-4; weak D call: TRBD1 (6 bases). Trimming took off 7 bases at V and 1 base at J, with 10 bases between the two ends. The CDR3 sequence is 14 residues long. The germline CDR1 and CDR2 sequences are SNHLY and FYNNEI. The CDR3 nucleotides read TGTGCCAGCACTCCGGGACAAACTAATGAAAAACTGTTTTTT. It is translated as CASTPGQTNEKLFF.

The chain recombines TRBV19 with TRBJ2-2; TRBD1 agrees at 10 bases. V dropped 5 bases and J dropped 4; count of bases not matched to a gene: 4. Germline V gene data show CDR1 as LNHDA and CDR2 as SQIVND (reference sequence). CDR3 size: 15 residues. CDR3 nucleotides: TGTGCCAGTAGTCCGGACAGGGGGATCACCGGGGAGCTGTTTTTT. Residues: CASSPDRGITGELFF.

On this clone: Different DNA sequences within this sample yield the same CDR3. The rearrangement uses TRBV9 and TRBJ2-2; unclear D gene. V was clipped by 0 bases and J by 1 base, with 4 bases between them. The CDR3 runs to 14 residues. Germline CDR1 and CDR2: SGDLS and YYNGEE. The CDR3 DNA reads as TGTGCCAGCAGCGTAGAACAGAACACCGGGGAGCTGTTTTTT. Its translation: CASSVEQNTGELFF. Drawing the rest from reference TRBV9 and TRBJ2-2, the complete variable domain is DSGVTQTPKHLITATGQRVTLRCSPRSGDLSVYWYQQSLDQGLQFLIQYYNGEERAKGNILERFSAQQFPDLHSELNLSSLELGDSALYFCASSVEQNTGELFFGEGSRLTVL.

V usage is TRBV15 and J usage is TRBJ1-2; D is undetermined. The CDR3 totals 15 residues. Germline V CDR1 and CDR2: LNHNV, YYDKDF (reference sequence). V was pared by 0 bases and J by 7 bases, with 15 bases between. CDR3 nucleotides: TGTGCCACCAGCAGAGATCGTCTGGGCTTCGCTGGCTACACCTTC. Translated, it gives CATSRDRLGFAGYTF.

The chain joins TRBV6-1 to TRBJ1-5; D may be TRBD1 (6 bases). CDR1 is MNHNS and CDR2 is SASEGT in the germline V gene. The length of the CDR3 is 12 residues. Trimming took 8 bases from V and 7 from J, leaving 12 bases between them. The CDR3 region is CASGAGEQPQHF. The CDR3 nucleotides read TGTGCCAGCGGGGCAGGGGAACAGCCCCAGCATTTT.

The gene calls are TRBV5-5 and TRBJ1-5, with D hard to call. Between the trimmed V and J ends, which lost 8 bases and 5 bases, there was a span of 14 bases. This CDR3 is built from 13 residues. Germline V gives CDR1 SGHKS, CDR2 YYEKEE (reference sequence). The CDR3 spells CASSGEVYQPQHF. The CDR3, as DNA: TGTGCCAGTAGCGGGGAGGTGTATCAGCCCCAGCATTTT.